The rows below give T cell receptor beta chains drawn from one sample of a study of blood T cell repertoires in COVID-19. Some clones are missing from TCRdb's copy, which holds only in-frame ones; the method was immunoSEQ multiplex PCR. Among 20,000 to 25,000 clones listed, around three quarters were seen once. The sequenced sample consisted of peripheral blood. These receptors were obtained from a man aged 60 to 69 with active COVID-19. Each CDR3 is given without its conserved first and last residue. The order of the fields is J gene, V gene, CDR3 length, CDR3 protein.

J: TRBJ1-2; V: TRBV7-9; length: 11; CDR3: ASSPRGYGGYT
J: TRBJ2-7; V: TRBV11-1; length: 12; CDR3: ASSPIEASYEQY
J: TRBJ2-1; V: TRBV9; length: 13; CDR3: ASSLGLAGGNEQF
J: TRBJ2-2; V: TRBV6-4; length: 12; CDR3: ASSERGSTGELF
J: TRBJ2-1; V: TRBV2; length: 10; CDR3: ASKVAKDEQF
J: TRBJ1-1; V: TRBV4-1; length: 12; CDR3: ASSQDQVSTEAF
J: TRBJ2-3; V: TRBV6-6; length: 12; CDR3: ASTRQGLRDTQY
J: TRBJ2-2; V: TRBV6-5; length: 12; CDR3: ASRRQGNTGELF
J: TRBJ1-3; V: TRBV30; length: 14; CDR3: AWSVPGRERGNTIY
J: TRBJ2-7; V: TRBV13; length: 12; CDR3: ASSSSGSSYEQY
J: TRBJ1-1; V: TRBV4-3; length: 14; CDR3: ASSLDVAGQGTEAF
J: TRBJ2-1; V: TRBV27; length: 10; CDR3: ASGGPYNEQF
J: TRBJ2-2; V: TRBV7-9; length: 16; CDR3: ASSWVVLAFSHTGELF
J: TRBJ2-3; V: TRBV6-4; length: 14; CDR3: ASSDSLFGGTDTQY
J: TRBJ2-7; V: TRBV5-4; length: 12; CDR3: ASSLDGATPEQY
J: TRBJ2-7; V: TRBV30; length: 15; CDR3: AWRGPGLAGDGYEQY
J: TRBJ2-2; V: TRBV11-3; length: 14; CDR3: ASSIGLAGEVGELF
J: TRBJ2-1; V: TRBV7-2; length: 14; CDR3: ASSLAGTSGTNEQF
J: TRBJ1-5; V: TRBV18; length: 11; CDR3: ASSPGQEQPQH
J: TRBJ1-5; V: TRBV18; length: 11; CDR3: ASSSGQDQPQH